This TCR beta chain derives from a study of HIV-infected patients and healthy controls. Whole-study results and caveats: The diversity differences were not explained by slight age and sex differences between study cohorts. When repertoires were size-matched, rare events in HIV-infected data became overweighted.

CDR3 length equals 14 residues. V lost 5 bases, J lost 5 bases, and 8 bases stayed unmatched. Per germline, CDR1 MDHEN and CDR2 SYDVKM. By frequency in the sample, this clonotype is medium-sized. Antigen: not known. Reverse transcription used 450 to 650 ng RNA and constant-region primers for alpha and beta. Separate chain-specific third strand synthesis with multiplexing indices produced the alpha and beta libraries. Each cDNA molecule was barcoded, and a single primer pair amplified each chain. Ligation attached cDNA to a 5' RACE adapter that carried a random hexamer and SP2 site. TCRdb reprocessed the 5' RACE reads with MiXCR, giving one entry per CDR3 protein. The profile covers 18,000 or so distinct CDR3 sequences, with approximately 7.7% appearing a single time and over 20% taken by the ten largest. Antiretroviral therapy had run roughly three months, about 14 weeks, before follow-up blood collection. No cell fractionation was done, so the repertoire covers all unsorted peripheral blood T cells.

This clonotype originated in an adult with HIV infection. The sequencing here drew on blood, taken during antiretroviral therapy. This chain links TRBV28 with TRBJ2-5; 7 bases fit TRBD2. CDR3 bases: TGTGCCAGCAGTGAAGGACTAGGATGGGAGACCCAGTACTTC. Amino acids: CASSEGLGWETQYF.